A single sample is the source of the 25 T cell receptor beta chains below, sequenced in a study of CD8 T cells in Susac syndrome. Random-hexamer reverse transcription was applied to about 0.5 to 1 ug RNA. TCRdb re-called the immunoSEQ multiplex PCR reads with MiXCR, one entry per CDR3 protein. The sample shows about 160,000 distinct CDR3 sequences, approximately 94% of them seen only once. Sequenced input: CD4+ T cells from PBMCs. The origin of the receptors is a human donor with multiple sclerosis.

The genes are TRBV12-3 or TRBV12-4 and TRBJ2-5; 12 bases match TRBD2. The CDR3 is 14 amino acids. The trim removed 7 bases at V and 4 bases at J, leaving 4 bases unmatched. The CDR3 DNA is TGTGCCAGCACCTTGGGACTAGCGGGAGAGACCCAGTACTTC. The encoded protein is CASTLGLAGETQYF.

The V call is TRBV5-4, the J call TRBJ2-7, with no clear D. This CDR3 region has 14 residues. Germline CDR1 and CDR2: SGHNT and YYREEE (reference sequence). The germline V and J ends were trimmed by 1 base and 5 bases, with 13 bases remaining between them. The CDR3, as DNA: TGTGCCAGCAGCTTGCCCCCTCCGGTGGACGAGCAGTACTTC. Protein sequence: CASSLPPPVDEQYF.

The genes are TRBV30 and TRBJ2-7; 7 positions match TRBD1. The trim removed 1 base at V and 2 bases at J, leaving 5 bases unmatched. The CDR3 is 14 amino acids. In germline, CDR1 is GTSNPN, CDR2 SVGIG (reference sequence). CDR3: CAWSGQGNTYEQYF. The CDR3 nucleotides are TGTGCCTGGAGTGGACAGGGAAACACCTACGAGCAGTACTTC. Based on the CDR3 plus reference TRBV30 and TRBJ2-7, the full variable domain is SQTIHQWPATLVQPVGSPLSLECTVEGTSNPNLYWYRQAAGRGLQLLFYSVGIGQISSEVPQNLSASRPQDRQFILSSKKLLLSDSGFYLCAWSGQGNTYEQYFGPGTRLTVT.

In its sample, this clonotype was seen once. The chain uses TRBV15 and TRBJ2-7, with D unresolved. CDR3 size: 13 residues. Per germline, CDR1 LNHNV and CDR2 YYDKDF (reference sequence). The V end lost 4 bases, the J end lost 4 bases, and 11 bases lay between the germline ends. CDR3 protein: CATSTNGPYEQYF. The CDR3, as DNA: TGTGCCACCAGCACCAACGGTCCTTACGAGCAGTACTTC.

The chain employs TRBV27 and TRBJ2-7, with 7 bases matching TRBD1. V lost 6 bases to trimming and J lost 0 bases; unmatched junction nucleotides: 17. The CDR3 length is 18 residues. Germline-derived CDR1 and CDR2 are MNHEY and SMNVEV (reference sequence). CDR3: CASRTTGRGIRSSYEQYF. The DNA for the CDR3 is TGTGCCAGCAGGACTACGGGCAGGGGGATCCGAAGCTCCTACGAGCAGTACTTC.

This clonotype was detected once. The V gene is TRBV3-1, the J gene TRBJ1-4; TRBD1 might be the D (6 bases). The CDR3 has 15 amino acids. Trimming took off 4 bases at V and 5 bases at J, with 14 bases between the two ends. Germline CDR1 is LGHDT and CDR2 is YNNKEL (reference sequence). The CDR3 loop is CASSLHGQRNEKLFF. CDR3 bases: TGTGCCAGCAGCCTACACGGACAGCGAAATGAAAAACTGTTTTTT.

V usage is TRBV7-8 and J usage is TRBJ2-1, with a weak D call TRBD2 (5 bases). CDR1 and CDR2 (germline): SGHVS, FQNEAQ. V was shortened by 5 bases and J by 9 bases, with 17 bases between the two germline ends. The CDR3 is 14 amino acids. Here the CDR3 DNA reads TGTGCCAGCAGCCAAATAAGGGTTCGGGGTGAGCAGTTCTTC. It translates to CASSQIRVRGEQFF.

The chain carries TRBV19 and TRBJ2-6; D is undetermined. This CDR3 spans 19 amino acids. Germline V gives CDR1 LNHDA, CDR2 SQIVND (reference sequence). Trimming removed 10 bases from V and 2 bases from J, with 27 bases in between. The CDR3 DNA sequence: TGTGCCACCACCTATTCCCCCCCAGGCCGGATTCCTGGGGCCAACGTCCTGACTTTC. Translation gives CATTYSPPGRIPGANVLTF.

The J gene is TRBJ2-1, the V gene TRBV12-3 or TRBV12-4; TRBD2 agrees at 13 bases. V dropped 7 bases and J dropped 9; count of bases not matched to a gene: 6. The CDR3 sequence is 14 residues long. The CDR3 loop is CASTILAGGGEQFF. DNA for the CDR3: TGTGCCAGCACCATACTAGCGGGAGGGGGTGAGCAGTTCTTC.

The V gene is TRBV18, the J gene TRBJ1-2, with TRBD1 matching 9 bases. CDR3 size: 15 residues. Unmatched junction bases numbered 7, after V lost 3 bases and J lost 5 bases. CDR1 is KGHSH and CDR2 is LQKENI in the germline V gene. CDR3 DNA: TGTGCCAGCTCACCGAACAGGGGGCGCGAATATGGCTACACCTTC. Its translation: CASSPNRGREYGYTF.

The genes are TRBV14 and TRBJ2-7, with D possibly matching TRBD1 (5 bases). The CDR3 spans 14 residues. Germline CDR1 reads SGHDN; CDR2 reads FVKESK. The V gene lost 4 bases and the J gene lost 5 bases, with 15 bases spanning the gap. CDR3 coding DNA: TGTGCCAGCAGCCTTGGACAATTTGTTCACGAGCAGTACTTC. Its translation is CASSLGQFVHEQYF.

J is TRBJ1-1 and V is TRBV5-1; D remains ambiguous. V dropped 6 bases and J dropped 4 bases, with 16 bases sitting between them. CDR1 and CDR2 from the germline V gene are SGHRS and YFSETQ. CDR3 size: 14 residues. CDR3 amino acids: CASTGVGMSTEAFF. The CDR3 nucleotides read TGCGCCAGCACTGGCGTGGGGATGTCCACTGAAGCTTTCTTT.

The chain carries TRBV11-2 and TRBJ2-7; D possibly corresponds to TRBD2 (5 bases). Trimming took 5 bases from V and 6 from J, leaving 11 bases between them. This CDR3 region has 12 residues. Looked up from germline, CDR1 is SGHAT and CDR2 is FQNNGV. CDR3 nucleotide sequence: TGTGCCAGCAGCATCCGAGAGGGCGAGCAGTACTTC. This gives the protein CASSIREGEQYF.

V gene TRBV6-5 combines with J gene TRBJ1-2; D is unclear. CDR1 is MNHEY, CDR2 SVGAGI, per germline. The CDR3 loop spans 14 amino acids. The V and J ends lost 6 bases and 4 bases respectively, with 15 bases between them. In nucleotides, the CDR3 is TGTGCCAGCAGGCCGTACTCAGCCTCCTATGGCTACACCTTC. Translating gives CASRPYSASYGYTF.

The V and J genes are TRBV6-2 or TRBV6-3 and TRBJ2-7; 8 bases are a match to TRBD2. Trimming removed 2 bases from V and 2 bases from J; junction bases left unmatched: 11. This CDR3 region has 17 residues. Germline V gene sequence: CDR1 MNHEY, CDR2 SVGEGT. CDR3 coding DNA: TGTGCCAGCAGTTACCTATGGGGCGGAGCGGGAGCCTACGAGCAGTACTTC. This translates into CASSYLWGGAGAYEQYF.

The chain has TRBV2 and TRBJ2-5; no reliable D call. Germline V gene lookup returns CDR1 SNHLY and CDR2 FYNNEI. The CDR3 runs to 13 residues. V was trimmed by 6 bases and J by 2 bases, leaving 10 bases between them. The CDR3 loop reads CASRGREQETQYF. DNA for the CDR3: TGTGCCAGCAGGGGTCGAGAGCAAGAGACCCAGTACTTC.

V usage is TRBV24-1 and J usage is TRBJ2-1; D not certain. Germline CDR1 is KGHDR and CDR2 is SFDVKD. Trimming stripped 4 bases from V and 0 bases from J, with 0 bases between. The CDR3 spans 12 residues. The CDR3 protein is CATSDSYNEQFF. The CDR3 DNA reads as TGTGCCACCAGTGACTCCTACAATGAGCAGTTCTTC.

This clonotype was observed once. The V call is TRBV4-3, the J call TRBJ2-3; unclear D gene. V dropped 4 bases and J dropped 0 bases, with 11 bases sitting between them. The CDR3 runs 15 residues. Germline V lookup: CDR1 LGHNA, CDR2 YSLEER. The CDR3 sequence: CASSRSSLSTDTQYF. Here the CDR3 DNA reads TGCGCCAGCAGCCGATCCTCATTAAGCACAGATACGCAGTATTTT.

The chain joins TRBV20-1 to TRBJ2-1; TRBD2 might be the D (5 bases). Germline V gene sequence: CDR1 DFQATT, CDR2 SNEGSKA (reference sequence). V was trimmed by 0 bases and J by 12 bases, leaving 15 bases between them. The length of the CDR3 is 13 residues. The CDR3 here is CSARDIKRQTQFF. CDR3 coding DNA: TGCAGTGCTAGAGATATTAAGCGGCAAACGCAGTTCTTC.

This clonotype was counted a few times. The rearrangement links TRBV20-1 to TRBJ1-2, with 8 positions matching TRBD1. V dropped 1 base and J dropped 3; count of bases not matched to a gene: 4. Germline V gives CDR1 DFQATT, CDR2 SNEGSKA (reference sequence). This CDR3 region has 14 residues. This CDR3 is CSARGGQGDYGYTF. CDR3 nucleotide sequence: TGCAGTGCTAGAGGTGGACAGGGAGACTATGGCTACACCTTC.

This chain connects TRBV6-5 to TRBJ2-7; 7 bases are shared with TRBD2. This CDR3 is 14 amino acids long. Germline-derived CDR1 and CDR2 are MNHEY and SVGAGI. V lost 5 bases to trimming and J lost 2 bases; unmatched junction nucleotides: 6. CDR3 region: CASSKRGPTYEQYF. The CDR3 region has the DNA TGTGCCAGCAGTAAGCGGGGCCCCACCTACGAGCAGTACTTC.

The rearrangement uses TRBV29-1 and TRBJ1-1; no clear D. Trimming pared 4 bases from V and 7 bases from J, leaving 16 bases between. In germline, CDR1 is SQVTM, CDR2 ANQGSEA. This CDR3 region has 13 residues. The CDR3 nucleotides are TGCAGCGTTGTAGTACGGGATTTGAATGAAGCTTTCTTT. Translating it yields CSVVVRDLNEAFF.

The chain combines TRBV6-2 or TRBV6-3 with TRBJ1-4; 7 bases align to TRBD1. In germline, CDR1 is MNHEY, CDR2 SVGEGT. The CDR3 covers 15 residues. V lost 7 bases and J lost 5; bases outside the gene matches: 10. CDR3 loop: CASTEGGAGNEKLFF. The CDR3 bases are TGTGCCAGCACCGAAGGGGGCGCGGGGAATGAAAAACTGTTTTTT.

The chain employs TRBV12-3 or TRBV12-4 and TRBJ1-3, with D hard to call. There are 13 residues in the CDR3. V was shortened by 6 bases and J by 0 bases, with 6 bases between the two germline ends. In nucleotides, the CDR3 is TGTGCCAGCAGCCAAAACTCTGGAAACACCATATATTTT. Translated: CASSQNSGNTIYF.

V usage is TRBV20-1 and J usage is TRBJ2-3; D might be TRBD1 (6 bases). V was clipped by 6 bases and J by 6 bases, with 19 bases between them. This CDR3 region has 14 residues. CDR1 and CDR2 from the germline V gene are DFQATT and SNEGSKA (reference sequence). The CDR3 here is CSAPGPGASDTQYF. The CDR3 nucleotides read TGCAGTGCCCCGGGCCCAGGGGCGTCGGATACGCAGTATTTT.